This is a list of T cell receptor beta chains from one sample in a study of blood T cells in healthy people across ages. TCRdb re-derived calls from the 5' RACE reads in MiXCR, one entry per CDR3 protein. The repertoire consists of about 650,000 distinct CDR3 sequences, with less than 40% occurring once and the leading ten covering approximately 15%. The material sequenced was blood. The receptor set was obtained from a woman aged 80 or older in good health. Each CDR3 is given with its conserved first and last residue. The D gene is left open where the match is weak. The size of a clone is reported for some rows only, either as once, few or many, or as a class for expanded clones.

d_gene | j_gene | abundance | v_gene | CDR3nt | CDR3aa
- | TRBJ1-1 | many | TRBV10-3 | TGTGCGCACGGCGGGTCGGCATCCACTGAAGCTTTCTTT | CAHGGSASTEAFF
- | TRBJ2-5 | - | TRBV7-9 | TGTGCCAGCAGCTTAGGGGATCGCCCACGGTTGTACTTC | CASSLGDRPRLYF
- | TRBJ1-1 | - | TRBV29-1 | TGCAGCGTTGTACACGTGGGGGCTGAAGCTTTCTTT | CSVVHVGAEAFF
- | TRBJ2-1 | - | TRBV5-1 | TGCGCCAGCAGCTTGGGAAAATCAGGCAGGGTTGATGGCGAGCAGTTCTTC | CASSLGKSGRVDGEQFF
- | TRBJ2-5 | many | TRBV29-1 | TGCAGCGGCCGCCCAGGGTATGGAGAGACCCAGTACTTC | CSGRPGYGETQYF
- | TRBJ2-7 | once | TRBV30 | TGTGCCTGGAGTCATCTAACCTACGAGCAGTACTTC | CAWSHLTYEQYF
- | TRBJ1-3 | - | TRBV2 | TGTGCCAGCAGCTTGGGACGGATGATCTCTGGAAGCACCATATATTTT | CASSLGRMISGSTIYF
TRBD2 | TRBJ2-3 | - | TRBV7-8 | TGTGCCAGCAGCGCTCGACTAGCGCGTATCACAGATACGCAGTATTTT | CASSARLARITDTQYF
TRBD2 | TRBJ2-5 | many | TRBV2 | TGTGCCAGCAGTGAAAATGGCGGGGGGGCAGAGACCCAGTACTTC | CASSENGGGAETQYF
- | TRBJ1-6 | few | TRBV5-1 | TGCGCCAGCAGCTTGGTCTCCGGGACGGGGAATTCACCCCTCCACTTT | CASSLVSGTGNSPLHF
TRBD2 | TRBJ2-3 | many | TRBV3-1 | TGTGCCAGCAGCCCATATAGCGGGGGGGCAACAGATACGCAGTATTTT | CASSPYSGGATDTQYF
TRBD2 | TRBJ2-7 | many | TRBV5-4 | TGTGCCAGCAGCTTGTTAGCGGGGGGGGCCAACTACGAGCAGTACTTC | CASSLLAGGANYEQYF
- | TRBJ2-7 | many | TRBV6-5 | TGTGCCAGCAGCCCCTCACTGGGCTCCTACGAGCAGTACTTC | CASSPSLGSYEQYF
TRBD2 | TRBJ2-7 | few | TRBV6-5 | TGTGCCAGCAGTTACACCGGGACTAGCGGGGGGCCGCGACCCTACGAGCAGTACTTC | CASSYTGTSGGPRPYEQYF
TRBD2 | TRBJ2-1 | few | TRBV5-1 | TGCGCCAGCAGGAGCGGGGGGGCTTTCCTCGGTAACGATGAGCAGTTCTTC | CASRSGGAFLGNDEQFF
- | TRBJ2-3 | many | TRBV6-5 | TGTGCCAGCAGTCCTACGGGAGATACGCAGTATTTT | CASSPTGDTQYF
- | TRBJ2-7 | many | TRBV20-1 | TGCAGTCCCCTGGGGGAGAACTACGAGCAGTACTTC | CSPLGENYEQYF
- | TRBJ1-6 | many | TRBV20-1 | TGCAGTGCTGGGGGGAGGGGGGCTAGTTCACCCCTCCACTTT | CSAGGRGASSPLHF
- | TRBJ2-5 | many | TRBV27 | TGTGCCAGCAGCCCTTGGGGGGGGCGGGAGACCCAGTACTTC | CASSPWGGRETQYF
- | TRBJ1-6 | few | TRBV27 | TGTGCCAGCAGTCTCAGGGCAAGGGGAGGCTATAATTCACCCCTCCACTTT | CASSLRARGGYNSPLHF
- | TRBJ2-5 | many | TRBV7-3 | TGTGCCAGCAGCCCCAGCAGCGTGGGGACCCAGTACTTC | CASSPSSVGTQYF
TRBD1 | TRBJ2-6 | few | TRBV5-8 | TGTGCCAGCAGCTATCCCGGACAGGGGGTTGCTGGGGCCAACGTCCGGACTTTC | CASSYPGQGVAGANVRTF
TRBD1 | TRBJ1-6 | - | TRBV6-5 | TGTGCCAGCAGTTATCCGGGACAGGGGGCACCCCCCCACTTT | CASSYPGQGAPPHF
TRBD2 | TRBJ2-3 | many | TRBV2 | TGTGCCAGCATCCTGGGGAGGGTACGGACAGATACGCAGTATTTT | CASILGRVRTDTQYF